This entry concerns a single T cell receptor beta chain. No antigen is known for it. This specimen belongs to a study of shared clonotypes between healthy human individuals. Study as a whole: In total, the donors were a couple of women and a few men aged 18 to 49. Study-level results: How much donors shared clonotypes was expected to be affected by sequencing depth.

The assay was run at deep level. Here immunoSEQ multiplex PCR was the method, and the copy in TCRdb shows in-frame clones only, minus some. The table has about 2 million clones, roughly 95% seen once; the top ten hold under 1.5%. CDR1 is GTSNPN and CDR2 is SVGIG in the germline V gene (reference sequence). The CDR3 totals 12 residues. CD45RO-negative cells were positively selected for CCR7, leaving out terminally differentiated effector memory CD45RA+ cells. Material for sequencing was naive CD8+ T cells sorted from blood. This TCR derives from a man younger than 30 in good health. V gene TRBV30 combines with J gene TRBJ2-5; D might be TRBD2 (6 bases). TRBJ2-7 explains the end of the DNA better; the J call may be wrong. The CDR3 DNA reads TGTGCCTGGAGTGTGGAGGGCTACGAGCAGTACTTC. Translation gives CAWSVEGYEQYF.